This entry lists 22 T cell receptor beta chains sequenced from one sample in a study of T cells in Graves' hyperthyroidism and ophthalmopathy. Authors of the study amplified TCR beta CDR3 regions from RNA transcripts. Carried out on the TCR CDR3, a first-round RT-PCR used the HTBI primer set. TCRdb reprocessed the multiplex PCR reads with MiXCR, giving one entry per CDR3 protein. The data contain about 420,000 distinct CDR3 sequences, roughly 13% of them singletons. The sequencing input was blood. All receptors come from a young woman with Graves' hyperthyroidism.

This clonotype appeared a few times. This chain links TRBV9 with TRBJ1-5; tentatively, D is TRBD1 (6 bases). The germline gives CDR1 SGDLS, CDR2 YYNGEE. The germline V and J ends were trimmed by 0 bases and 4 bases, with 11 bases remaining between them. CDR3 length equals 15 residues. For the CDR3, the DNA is TGTGCCAGCAGCGTAGATTCGGGGGCAAATCAGCCCCAGCATTTT. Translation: CASSVDSGANQPQHF. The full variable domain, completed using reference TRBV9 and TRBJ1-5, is DSGVTQTPKHLITATGQRVTLRCSPRSGDLSVYWYQQSLDQGLQFLIQYYNGEERAKGNILERFSAQQFPDLHSELNLSSLELGDSALYFCASSVDSGANQPQHFGDGTRLSIL.

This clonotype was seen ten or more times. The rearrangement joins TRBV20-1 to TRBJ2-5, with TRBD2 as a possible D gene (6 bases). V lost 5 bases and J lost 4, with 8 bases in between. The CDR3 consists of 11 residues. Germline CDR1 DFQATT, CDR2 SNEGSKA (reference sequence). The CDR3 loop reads CSARAGETQYF. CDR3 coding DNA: TGCAGTGCTCGAGCGGGAGAGACCCAGTACTTC.

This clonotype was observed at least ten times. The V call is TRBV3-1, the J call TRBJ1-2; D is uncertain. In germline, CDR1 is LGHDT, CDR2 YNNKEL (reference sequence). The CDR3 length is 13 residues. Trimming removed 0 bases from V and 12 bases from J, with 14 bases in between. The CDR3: CASSQDLAAEHTF. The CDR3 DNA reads TGTGCCAGCAGCCAAGATCTGGCGGCGGAGCACACCTTC.

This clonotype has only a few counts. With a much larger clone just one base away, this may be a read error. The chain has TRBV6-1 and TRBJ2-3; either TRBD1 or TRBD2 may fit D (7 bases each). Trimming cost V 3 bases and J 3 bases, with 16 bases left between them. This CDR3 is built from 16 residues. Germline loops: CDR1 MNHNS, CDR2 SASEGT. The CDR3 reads CASSELAAGGTDTQYF. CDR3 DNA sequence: TGTGCCAGCAGTGAGCTAGCGGCAGGGGGGACAGATACGCAGTATTTT.

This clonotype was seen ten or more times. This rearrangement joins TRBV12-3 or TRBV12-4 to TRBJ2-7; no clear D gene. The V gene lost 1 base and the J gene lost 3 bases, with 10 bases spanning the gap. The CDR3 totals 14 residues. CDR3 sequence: CASSLEGSIYEQYF. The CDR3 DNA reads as TGTGCCAGCAGTTTAGAGGGCAGCATCTACGAGCAGTACTTC.

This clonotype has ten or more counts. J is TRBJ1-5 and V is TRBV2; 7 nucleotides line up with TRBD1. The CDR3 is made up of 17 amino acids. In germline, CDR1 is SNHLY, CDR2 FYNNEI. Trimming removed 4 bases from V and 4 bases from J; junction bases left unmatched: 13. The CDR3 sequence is CASSAPGRDRKNQPQHF. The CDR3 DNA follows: TGTGCCAGCAGTGCCCCTGGAAGGGACAGAAAGAATCAGCCCCAGCATTTT.

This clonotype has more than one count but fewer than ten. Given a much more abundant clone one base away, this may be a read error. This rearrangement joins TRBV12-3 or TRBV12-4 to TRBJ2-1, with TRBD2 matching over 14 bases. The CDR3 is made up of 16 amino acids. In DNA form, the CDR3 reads TGTGCCAGCAGGGGCGGGACTAGCGGGAGTAGGAATGAGCAGCTCTTC. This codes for CASRGGTSGSRNEQLF.

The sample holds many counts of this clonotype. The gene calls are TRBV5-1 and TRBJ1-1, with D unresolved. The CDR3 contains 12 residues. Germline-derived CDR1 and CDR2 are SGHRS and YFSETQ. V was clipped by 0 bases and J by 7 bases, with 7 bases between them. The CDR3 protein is CASSLGSDEAFF. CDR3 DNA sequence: TGCGCCAGCAGCTTGGGAAGTGATGAAGCTTTCTTT. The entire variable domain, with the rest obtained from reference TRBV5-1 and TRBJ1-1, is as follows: KAGVTQTPRYLIKTRGQQVTLSCSPISGHRSVSWYQQTPGQGLQFLFEYFSETQRNKGNFPGRFSGRQFSNSRSEMNVSTLELGDSALYLCASSLGSDEAFFGQGTRLTVV.

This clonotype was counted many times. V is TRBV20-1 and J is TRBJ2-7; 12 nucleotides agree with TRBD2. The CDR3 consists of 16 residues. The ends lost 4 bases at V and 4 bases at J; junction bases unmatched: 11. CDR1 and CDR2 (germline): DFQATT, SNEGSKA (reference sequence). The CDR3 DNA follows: TGCAGTGCTATTCTCCTCCCTAGCGGGAGGGGGTACGAGCAGTACTTC. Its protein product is CSAILLPSGRGYEQYF.

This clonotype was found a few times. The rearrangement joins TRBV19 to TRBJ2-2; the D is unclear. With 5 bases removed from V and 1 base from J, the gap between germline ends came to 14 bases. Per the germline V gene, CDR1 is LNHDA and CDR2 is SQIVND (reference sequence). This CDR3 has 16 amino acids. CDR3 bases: TGTGCCAGTAGTCCATCCGTCGAAATGAACACCGGGGAGCTGTTTTTT. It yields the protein CASSPSVEMNTGELFF.

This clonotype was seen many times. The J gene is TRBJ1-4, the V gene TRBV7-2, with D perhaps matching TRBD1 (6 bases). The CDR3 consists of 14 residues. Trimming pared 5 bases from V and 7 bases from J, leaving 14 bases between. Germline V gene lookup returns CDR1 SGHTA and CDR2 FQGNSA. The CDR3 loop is CASSRRGPTEKLFF. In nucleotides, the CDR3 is TGTGCCAGCAGCCGCAGGGGCCCGACTGAAAAACTGTTTTTT.

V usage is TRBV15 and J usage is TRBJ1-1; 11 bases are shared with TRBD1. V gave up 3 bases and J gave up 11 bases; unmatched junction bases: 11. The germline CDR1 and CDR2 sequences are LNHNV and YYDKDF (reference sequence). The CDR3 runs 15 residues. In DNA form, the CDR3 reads TGTGCCACCAGCAGGAGGACAGGGGGCGCGGGAATCGCTTTCTTT. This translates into CATSRRTGGAGIAFF.

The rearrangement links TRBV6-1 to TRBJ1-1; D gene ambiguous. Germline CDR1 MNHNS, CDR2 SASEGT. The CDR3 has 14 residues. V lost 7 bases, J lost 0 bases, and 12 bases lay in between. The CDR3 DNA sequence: TGTGCCAGCACCCTCCACGGGGTGAACACTGAAGCTTTCTTT. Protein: CASTLHGVNTEAFF.

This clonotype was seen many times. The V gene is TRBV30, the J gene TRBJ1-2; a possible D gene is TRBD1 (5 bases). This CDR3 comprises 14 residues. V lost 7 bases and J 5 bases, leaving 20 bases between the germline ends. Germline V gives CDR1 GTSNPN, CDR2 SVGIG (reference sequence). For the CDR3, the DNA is TGTGCCTCCGGCGGGTCAGGGCTTCTATATGGCTACACCTTC. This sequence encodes CASGGSGLLYGYTF.

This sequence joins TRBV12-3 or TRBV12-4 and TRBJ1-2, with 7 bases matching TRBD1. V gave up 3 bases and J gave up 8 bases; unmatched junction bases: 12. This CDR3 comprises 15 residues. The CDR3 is CASSFRGGGSWGYTF. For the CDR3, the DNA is TGTGCCAGCAGTTTCAGGGGAGGGGGCTCGTGGGGCTACACCTTC.

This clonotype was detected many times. The CDR3 region is CASSSPGDTGYEQYF. The DNA for the CDR3 is TGTGCCAGCAGTTCTCCAGGGGATACCGGGTACGAGCAGTACTTC. The rearrangement joins TRBV28 to TRBJ2-7; weak D call: TRBD1 (6 bases). This CDR3 has 15 amino acids. V was pared by 4 bases and J by 4 bases, with 17 bases between. The germline gives CDR1 MDHEN, CDR2 SYDVKM.

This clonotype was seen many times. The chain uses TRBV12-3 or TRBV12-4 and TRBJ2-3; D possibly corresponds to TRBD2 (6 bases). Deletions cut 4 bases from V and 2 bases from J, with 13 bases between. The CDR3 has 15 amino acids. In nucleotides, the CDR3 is TGTGCCAGCAGTTCTCCCTTAGCGGCCACAGATACGCAGTATTTT. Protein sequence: CASSSPLAATDTQYF.

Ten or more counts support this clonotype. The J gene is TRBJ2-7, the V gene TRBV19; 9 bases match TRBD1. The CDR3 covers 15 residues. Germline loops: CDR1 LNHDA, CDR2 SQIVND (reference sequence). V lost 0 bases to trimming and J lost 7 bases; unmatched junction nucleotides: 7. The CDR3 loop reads CASSIERTGAEEQYF. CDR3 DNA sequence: TGTGCCAGTAGTATAGAAAGGACAGGGGCGGAAGAGCAGTACTTC. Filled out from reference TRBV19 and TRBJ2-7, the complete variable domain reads DGGITQSPKYLFRKEGQNVTLSCEQNLNHDAMYWYRQDPGQGLRLIYYSQIVNDFQKGDIAEGYSVSREKKESFPLTVTSAQKNPTAFYLCASSIERTGAEEQYFGPGTRLTVT.

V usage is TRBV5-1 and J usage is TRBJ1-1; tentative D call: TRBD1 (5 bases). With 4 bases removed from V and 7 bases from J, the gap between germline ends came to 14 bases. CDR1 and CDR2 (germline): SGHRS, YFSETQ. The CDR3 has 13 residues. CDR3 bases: TGCGCCAGCAGCGCAGGGACGGGGAGTGAAGCTTTCTTT. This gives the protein CASSAGTGSEAFF.

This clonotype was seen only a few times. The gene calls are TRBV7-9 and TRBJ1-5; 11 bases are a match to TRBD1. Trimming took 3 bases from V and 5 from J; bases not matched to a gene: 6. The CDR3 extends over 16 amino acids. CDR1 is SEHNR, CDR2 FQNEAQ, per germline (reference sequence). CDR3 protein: CASSFGTGGFHQPQHF. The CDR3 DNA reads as TGTGCCAGCAGCTTCGGGACAGGGGGATTTCATCAGCCCCAGCATTTT.

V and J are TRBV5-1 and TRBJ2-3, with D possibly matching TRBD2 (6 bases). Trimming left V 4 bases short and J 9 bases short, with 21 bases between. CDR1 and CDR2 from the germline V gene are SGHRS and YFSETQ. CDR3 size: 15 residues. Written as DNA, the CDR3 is TGCGCCAGCAGCCGTCCGGGAGACCTTGTGGAAACGCAGTATTTT. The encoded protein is CASSRPGDLVETQYF.

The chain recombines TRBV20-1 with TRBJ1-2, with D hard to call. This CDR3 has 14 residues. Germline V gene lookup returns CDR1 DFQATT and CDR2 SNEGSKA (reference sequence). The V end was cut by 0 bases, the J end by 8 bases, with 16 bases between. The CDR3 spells CSARERGGLRGYTF. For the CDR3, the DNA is TGCAGTGCTAGAGAGAGAGGAGGGCTGCGGGGCTACACCTTC.